Each of the 27 T cell receptor beta chains below was sequenced from the same sample in a study of T cells in Graves' hyperthyroidism and ophthalmopathy. TCR beta CDR3 regions were amplified from RNA. The primer set for the first-round RT-PCR of the TCR CDR3 was HTBI. TCRdb used MiXCR to reprocess the multiplex PCR reads, holding one entry per CDR3 protein. The sample has around 420,000 distinct CDR3 sequences, 15% to 19% seen once. Material for sequencing was blood. These receptor sequences come from a woman under 30 with Graves' hyperthyroidism.

This clonotype turned up a few times. The chain is built from TRBV7-2 and TRBJ1-2, with a possible D match to TRBD1 (5 bases). Germline V lookup: CDR1 SGHTA, CDR2 FQGNSA. The CDR3 is made up of 13 amino acids. V was cut by 4 bases and J by 4 bases, with 10 bases left in between. In DNA, the CDR3 is TGTGCCAGCAGCTCCCGACAGTTCTATGGCTACACCTTC. Protein sequence: CASSSRQFYGYTF.

This clonotype was counted many times. The gene calls are TRBV7-9 and TRBJ2-1, with a possible D match to TRBD2 (5 bases). Germline-derived CDR1 and CDR2 are SEHNR and FQNEAQ (reference sequence). This CDR3 region has 16 residues. V lost 4 bases and J 6 bases, leaving 19 bases between the germline ends. CDR3 region: CASSSKLGRPGNEQFF. The CDR3 nucleotides read TGTGCCAGCAGCTCTAAACTAGGACGGCCCGGCAATGAGCAGTTCTTC.

In this sample, this clonotype turned up a few times. The chain has TRBV5-5 and TRBJ1-6; 8 bases map to TRBD1. CDR1 SGHKS and CDR2 YYEKEE come from the germline V gene (reference sequence). V shed 0 bases and J 8 bases; nucleotides not matched to a gene: 7. This CDR3 has 16 residues. Here the CDR3 reads CASSLGAGGAYSPLHF. The CDR3 bases are TGTGCCAGCAGCTTGGGTGCAGGGGGCGCGTATTCACCCCTCCACTTT.

This clonotype was picked up many times. The chain links TRBV28 to TRBJ1-1; the D is unclear. This CDR3 has 13 amino acids. The ends were cut back, 8 bases at V and 0 bases at J, with 10 bases in the middle. Germline loops: CDR1 MDHEN, CDR2 SYDVKM. CDR3: CASETVMNTEAFF. For the CDR3, the DNA is TGTGCCAGCGAAACTGTTATGAACACTGAAGCTTTCTTT. The full variable domain, its missing parts supplied by reference TRBV28 and TRBJ1-1, is DVKVTQSSRYLVKRTGEKVFLECVQDMDHENMFWYRQDPGLGLRLIYFSYDVKMKEKGDIPEGYSVSREKKERFSLILESASTNQTSMYLCASETVMNTEAFFGQGTRLTVV.

This clonotype has only a few counts. Written as DNA, the CDR3 is TGTGCCACCAGTGATTTCAGACAGGGAGACACCGGGGAGCTGTTTTTT. Translating it yields CATSDFRQGDTGELFF. The genes are TRBV24-1 and TRBJ2-2, with 7 positions matching TRBD1. Germline V gene data show CDR1 as KGHDR and CDR2 as SFDVKD. This CDR3 has 16 amino acids. With V trimmed by 1 base and J by 3 bases, 4 bases remained unmatched.

This clonotype was seen ten or more times. V usage is TRBV12-3 or TRBV12-4 and J usage is TRBJ2-1; D uncertain. The V and J ends lost 3 bases and 8 bases respectively, with 20 bases between them. The CDR3 loop spans 16 amino acids. The CDR3 is CASSFGPAEAAYEQFF. CDR3 coding DNA: TGTGCCAGCAGTTTCGGGCCGGCTGAGGCAGCCTATGAGCAGTTCTTC.

The table lists this clonotype with many counts. The chain combines TRBV27 with TRBJ2-1; the match to TRBD2 covers 16 bases. This CDR3 has 17 residues. The ends lost 1 base at V and 8 bases at J; junction bases unmatched: 5. Germline loops: CDR1 MNHEY, CDR2 SMNVEV (reference sequence). CDR3 sequence: CASSLLGTSGGADEQFF. Written as DNA, the CDR3 is TGTGCCAGCAGTTTATTGGGGACTAGCGGGGGGGCCGATGAGCAGTTCTTC.

This clonotype was picked up many times. The chain joins TRBV10-3 to TRBJ2-7; no clear D. In germline, CDR1 is ENHRY, CDR2 SYGVKD. The germline V and J ends were trimmed by 0 bases and 7 bases, with 4 bases remaining between them. The CDR3 is 11 amino acids. CDR3 amino acids: CAISESWEQYF. CDR3 bases: TGTGCCATCAGTGAGTCGTGGGAGCAGTACTTC.

This clonotype showed up many times. The J gene is TRBJ2-7, the V gene TRBV2, with 9 bases fitting TRBD1. CDR3 size: 16 residues. CDR1 is SNHLY and CDR2 is FYNNEI in the germline V gene. V was pared by 6 bases and J by 0 bases, with 9 bases of the junction left unmatched. This chain's CDR3 is CASSVITGGGSYEQYF. In nucleotides, the CDR3 is TGTGCCAGCAGCGTCATTACAGGGGGCGGCTCCTACGAGCAGTACTTC.

This clonotype occurred a few times. The rearrangement joins TRBV6-1 to TRBJ1-3; D is ambiguous. CDR3 length: 17 amino acids. The V gene lost 4 bases and the J gene lost 4 bases, with 20 bases spanning the gap. CDR1 and CDR2 (germline): MNHNS, SASEGT. The CDR3 DNA reads TGTGCCAGCAGTGCTCGGACGGCCGGCCTTTTCGGAAACACCATATATTTT. Translated: CASSARTAGLFGNTIYF.

This clonotype was seen repeatedly, ten times or more. This chain joins TRBV7-8 and TRBJ2-7, with D possibly being TRBD1 (5 bases). V dropped 4 bases and J dropped 3 bases, with 22 bases sitting between them. Germline-derived CDR1 and CDR2 are SGHVS and FQNEAQ. The CDR3 loop spans 17 amino acids. CDR3 in amino acids: CASSSGSGRVGLYEQYF. CDR3 nucleotides: TGTGCCAGCAGCTCAGGATCGGGCAGGGTGGGGCTCTACGAGCAGTACTTC.

This clonotype was seen at least ten times. The chain couples TRBV3-1 to TRBJ2-5; perhaps D is TRBD1 or TRBD2 (6 bases each). The germline CDR1 and CDR2 sequences are LGHDT and YNNKEL (reference sequence). The CDR3 runs 14 residues. Trimming took 5 bases from V and 3 from J, leaving 13 bases between them. CDR3 bases: TGTGCCAGCAGCTACCTGGGGGGCGAAGAGACCCAGTACTTC. Protein product: CASSYLGGEETQYF.

This clonotype came up many times. The chain employs TRBV11-2 and TRBJ1-1; 8 positions agree with TRBD1. The CDR3 loop spans 16 amino acids. CDR1 SGHAT and CDR2 FQNNGV come from the germline V gene. V shed 3 bases, J shed 1 base, and the junction held 7 bases outside the gene matches. The CDR3 DNA sequence: TGTGCCAGCAGCTTCGGTGCAGGGGGCCGGAACACTGAAGCTTTCTTT. Amino acid sequence: CASSFGAGGRNTEAFF.

This clonotype was detected ten times or more. The chain recombines TRBV5-1 with TRBJ2-1; 11 bases are a match to TRBD2. Unmatched junction bases numbered 5, after V lost 4 bases and J lost 5 bases. This CDR3 is built from 15 residues. Per germline, CDR1 SGHRS and CDR2 YFSETQ. The CDR3 DNA is TGCGCCAGCAGCCGACAGACTAGCGGGGACAATGAGCAGTTCTTC. Protein sequence: CASSRQTSGDNEQFF.

This clonotype occurred many times. This rearrangement joins TRBV6-1 to TRBJ1-3, with D uncertain. V lost 6 bases and J lost 5, with 8 bases in between. The CDR3 is 12 residues long. Germline CDR1 MNHNS, CDR2 SASEGT. CDR3 coding DNA: TGTGCCAGCAGGCCGGCCCGAAACACCATATATTTT. Protein product: CASRPARNTIYF.

This clonotype was found a few times. This chain joins TRBV19 and TRBJ2-1; 8 nucleotides line up with TRBD2. Per germline, CDR1 LNHDA and CDR2 SQIVND (reference sequence). This CDR3 contains 16 residues. With 5 bases clipped from V and 4 bases from J, the junction kept 10 bases outside the gene matches. The CDR3 loop is CASSFSSGGKYNEQFF. CDR3 in DNA: TGTGCCAGTAGTTTCTCCAGCGGGGGCAAGTACAATGAGCAGTTCTTC.

V usage is TRBV10-3 and J usage is TRBJ2-7; D possibly corresponds to TRBD2 (7 bases). The V gene's germline CDR1 is ENHRY and CDR2 SYGVKD. With 10 bases removed from V and 1 base from J, the gap between germline ends came to 17 bases. The CDR3 length is 14 residues. CDR3 nucleotides: TGTGCCACCTCCCGGGGGGCGAATTCCTACGAGCAGTACTTC. Protein product: CATSRGANSYEQYF.

This clonotype was counted a few times. This chain links TRBV6-1 with TRBJ1-2; unclear D gene. The CDR3 covers 13 residues. The germline V gene encodes CDR1 MNHNS and CDR2 SASEGT. V was shortened by 5 bases and J by 2 bases, with 9 bases between the two germline ends. This chain's CDR3 is CASSFRSNYGYTF. The CDR3 region has the DNA TGTGCCAGCAGTTTTAGGTCGAACTATGGCTACACCTTC.

This clonotype was detected many times. The chain employs TRBV20-1 and TRBJ1-4, with 8 bases identical to TRBD1. The CDR3 totals 14 residues. Trimming at V came to 6 bases and at J to 5 bases, leaving 8 bases not matched to a gene. Per germline, CDR1 DFQATT and CDR2 SNEGSKA (reference sequence). CDR3 coding DNA: TGCAGTGCGGCCGACAGGGGTGAAAATGAAAAACTGTTTTTT. Translation: CSAADRGENEKLFF.

This clonotype was counted ten times or more. The rearrangement joins TRBV6-1 to TRBJ2-2; no firm D call. Germline V gives CDR1 MNHNS, CDR2 SASEGT. This CDR3 has 15 residues. Trimming removed 6 bases at V and 6 bases at J, with 17 bases between. CDR3 sequence reads: CASRVGPHIAGELFF. CDR3 DNA sequence: TGTGCCAGCAGAGTTGGGCCCCACATCGCCGGGGAGCTGTTTTTT.

The J gene is TRBJ2-2, the V gene TRBV7-3, with a weak D call TRBD1 (5 bases). The V gene lost 4 bases and the J gene lost 0 bases, with 6 bases spanning the gap. This CDR3 region has 14 residues. The germline V gene encodes CDR1 SGHTA and CDR2 FQGTGA. CDR3 sequence (DNA): TGTGCCAGCAGCTCAGGGTCGAACACCGGGGAGCTGTTTTTT. Translation: CASSSGSNTGELFF.

This clonotype came up a few times. The chain carries TRBV20-1 and TRBJ1-5; D gene ambiguous. In germline, CDR1 is DFQATT, CDR2 SNEGSKA (reference sequence). V lost 6 bases and J 6 bases, leaving 18 bases between the germline ends. The CDR3 totals 14 residues. Here the CDR3 reads CSASKRRDLQPQHF. DNA of the CDR3: TGCAGTGCGAGCAAACGACGGGATCTTCAGCCCCAGCATTTT.

This clonotype showed up just a few times. The V and J genes are TRBV5-8 and TRBJ1-1; 7 bases line up with TRBD1. The CDR3 is made up of 13 amino acids. Trimming at V came to 5 bases and at J to 4 bases, leaving 5 bases not matched to a gene. Germline CDR1 reads SGHTS; CDR2 reads YDEGEE. For the CDR3, the DNA is TGTGCCAGCAGGCGCGCAGGGGGCACTGAAGCTTTCTTT. This translates into CASRRAGGTEAFF.

J is TRBJ2-3 and V is TRBV20-1, with D possibly matching TRBD1 (6 bases). The CDR3 extends over 13 amino acids. V was trimmed by 6 bases and J by 0 bases, leaving 10 bases between them. Germline V gene sequence: CDR1 DFQATT, CDR2 SNEGSKA (reference sequence). CDR3 DNA: TGCAGTGCCCGGACAGCTAGCACAGATACGCAGTATTTT. Translating it yields CSARTASTDTQYF.

This clonotype occurred a few times. The V and J genes are TRBV5-6 and TRBJ2-3; weak D call: TRBD1 (6 bases). V was pared by 0 bases and J by 3 bases, with 14 bases between. CDR1 is SGHDT, CDR2 YYEEEE, per germline. The CDR3 spans 16 residues. The CDR3 protein is CASSLAISGETDTQYF. CDR3 sequence (DNA): TGTGCCAGCAGCTTGGCCATTTCAGGGGAGACAGATACGCAGTATTTT.

This clonotype has more than one count but fewer than ten. The chain is built from TRBV20-1 and TRBJ1-2, with D perhaps matching TRBD1 (6 bases). The CDR3 contains 13 residues. V was pared by 7 bases and J by 2 bases, with 14 bases between. The germline CDR1 and CDR2 sequences are DFQATT and SNEGSKA (reference sequence). This CDR3 reads CSVHGQRNYGYTF. DNA for the CDR3: TGCAGTGTTCACGGACAGCGCAACTATGGCTACACCTTC.

V and J are TRBV24-1 and TRBJ2-5, with D hard to call. Trimming took off 9 bases at V and 2 bases at J, with 15 bases between the two ends. Germline CDR1 and CDR2: KGHDR and SFDVKD. The CDR3 covers 14 residues. CDR3 DNA: TGTGCCACCGCTCCCGGATCTACACAAGAGACCCAGTACTTC. Translating gives CATAPGSTQETQYF.